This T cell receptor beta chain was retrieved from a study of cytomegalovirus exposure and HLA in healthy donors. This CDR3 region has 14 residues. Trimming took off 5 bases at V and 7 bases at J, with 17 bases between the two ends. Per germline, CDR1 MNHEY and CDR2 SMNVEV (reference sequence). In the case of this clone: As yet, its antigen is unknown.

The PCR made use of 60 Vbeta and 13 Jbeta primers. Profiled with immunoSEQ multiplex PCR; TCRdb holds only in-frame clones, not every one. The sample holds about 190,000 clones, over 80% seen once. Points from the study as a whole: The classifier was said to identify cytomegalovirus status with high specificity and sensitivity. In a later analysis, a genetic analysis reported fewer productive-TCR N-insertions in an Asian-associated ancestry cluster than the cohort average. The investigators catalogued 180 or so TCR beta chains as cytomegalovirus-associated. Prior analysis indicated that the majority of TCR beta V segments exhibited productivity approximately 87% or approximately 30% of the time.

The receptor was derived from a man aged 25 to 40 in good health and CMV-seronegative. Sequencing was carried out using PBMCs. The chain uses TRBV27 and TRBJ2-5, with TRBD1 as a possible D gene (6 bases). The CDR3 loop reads CASSPPTGTRTQYF. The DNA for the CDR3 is TGTGCCAGCAGTCCACCTACCGGGACAAGGACCCAGTACTTC.